This TCR beta chain was obtained from a study of T cells in localized non-small cell lung cancer. Regarding this clone: Its antigen is unidentified.

The study, taken as a whole, reports: Clonality of T cells reached its maximum in uninvolved adjacent lung, surpassing tumor. In adjacent lung appeared a median around 54 of the top 100 tumor clones. Those with higher blood T cell density had longer overall survival. The tumor had only one region sequenced, so heterogeneity remains possible.

The assay was immunoSEQ multiplex PCR, and TCRdb's table has in-frame clones only and misses some. Of about 33,000 clones in the sample, 90% are singletons; the top ten hold around 4%. CDR1 SGDLS and CDR2 YYNGEE come from the germline V gene. This CDR3 region has 15 residues. Trimming removed 0 bases from V and 1 base from J, with 10 bases in between. The chain recombines TRBV9 with TRBJ1-1; D uncertain. The clonotype originates from a man aged 35-69 years with stage I lung adenocarcinoma. This specimen was peripheral blood, taken before any cancer treatment. The CDR3 is CASSVVGNGNTEAFF. The CDR3 DNA reads as TGTGCCAGCAGCGTAGTAGGAAATGGGAACACTGAAGCTTTCTTT.